This is a list of T cell receptor beta chains from one sample in a study of T cells in Graves' hyperthyroidism and ophthalmopathy. Via MiXCR, TCRdb re-called the multiplex PCR reads, giving one row per CDR3 protein. The table lists 600,000 to 750,000 distinct CDR3 sequences, around 16% of them singletons. Sequenced material: blood. Receptor source: a middle-aged man with Graves' hyperthyroidism. Each CDR3 is given with its conserved first and last residue. Fields, in order: J gene, V gene, D gene, clone size, CDR3 DNA, CDR3 protein. A D gene is named only where the DNA matches it firmly. Expanded clones get a size class; other rows say once, few or many, or leave the size out.

TRBJ1-1	TRBV12-3/TRBV12-4	NA	many	TGTGCCAGCAGTTCGGGTGGGAGAGGGCGTCCTGAAGCTTTCTTT	CASSSGGRGRPEAFF
TRBJ2-1	TRBV27	TRBD2	few	TGTGCCAGCAGACTAGCGTGGAGCTCCTACAATGAGCAGTTCTTC	CASRLAWSSYNEQFF
TRBJ1-1	TRBV29-1	NA	few	TGCAGCGTTGCACACGGGGCAGGCACTGAAGCTTTCTTT	CSVAHGAGTEAFF
TRBJ2-5	TRBV29-1	TRBD1	NA	TGCAGCGTATACAGGGGTTTGGGAGAGACCCAGTACTTC	CSVYRGLGETQYF
TRBJ1-5	TRBV6-6	NA	few	TGTGCCAGCAGTTACAATGGCAATCAGCCCCAGCATTTT	CASSYNGNQPQHF
TRBJ2-7	TRBV28	TRBD2	many	TGTGCCAGCAGTAATAGCGGGAGGAGTTACGAGCAGTACTTC	CASSNSGRSYEQYF
TRBJ2-7	TRBV2	NA	NA	TGTGCCAGCAGTGAAACGGCTCCTTACGAGCAGTACTTC	CASSETAPYEQYF
TRBJ2-6	TRBV28	NA	many	TGTGCCAGCAGTTTGACTGCGTCTGGGGCCAACGTCCTGACTTTC	CASSLTASGANVLTF
TRBJ2-7	TRBV28	TRBD2	many	TGTGCCAGCAGTTTAGCGGGAGGGCTGGGCTCCTACGAGCAGTACTTC	CASSLAGGLGSYEQYF
TRBJ2-1	TRBV4-1	NA	few	TGCGCCAGCAGCCAAGATCTGATTGGGACCATCTACAATGAGCAGTTCTTC	CASSQDLIGTIYNEQFF
TRBJ2-7	TRBV28	TRBD1	many	TGTGCCAGCAGTTCAGGGGGCGCCCAGGGGGAGCAGTACTTC	CASSSGGAQGEQYF
TRBJ2-2	TRBV7-9	NA	few	TGTGCCAGCAGCGCCGATTACGGGGAGCTGTTTTTT	CASSADYGELFF